One sample yielded the 27 T cell receptor beta chains listed below, sequenced in a study of T cell responses to AZD1222 COVID-19 vaccine. Produced via immunoSEQ multiplex PCR; TCRdb's table is partial and in-frame only. This sample yields approximately 140,000 clones, of which about 93% are seen a single time; 1.3% belongs to the top ten. Specimen: peripheral blood, collected on day 0 of AZD1222 vaccination. The receptors originated from an adult in good health.

The chain carries TRBV2 and TRBJ2-1; the D gene could be TRBD1 or TRBD2 (6 bases each). The CDR3 contains 11 residues. The V end was cut by 8 bases, the J end by 11 bases, with 13 bases between. In germline, CDR1 is SNHLY, CDR2 FYNNEI. DNA of the CDR3: TGTGCCAGCTTAGCGGACAGTAAGCAGTTCTTC. Translated, it gives CASLADSKQFF. Full variable domain (rest looked up from reference TRBV2 and TRBJ2-1): EPEVTQTPSHQVTQMGQEVILRCVPISNHLYFYWYRQILGQKVEFLVSFYNNEISEKSEIFDDQFSVERPDGSNFTLKIRSTKLEDSAMYFCASLADSKQFFGPGTRLTVL.

The V call is TRBV28, the J call TRBJ1-1; a weak D match, TRBD1 (6 bases). The germline gives CDR1 MDHEN, CDR2 SYDVKM. V was cut by 7 bases and J by 3 bases, with 18 bases left in between. This CDR3 is built from 15 residues. CDR3 protein: CASTLGGGRYTEAFF. The CDR3 DNA follows: TGTGCCAGCACCTTGGGAGGGGGAAGATACACTGAAGCTTTCTTT.

The chain is built from TRBV18 and TRBJ1-2, with D possibly being TRBD1 (6 bases). The CDR3 spans 15 residues. Between the trimmed V and J ends, which lost 5 bases and 7 bases, there was a span of 20 bases. CDR1 is KGHSH and CDR2 is LQKENI in the germline V gene. The CDR3 DNA is TGTGCCAGCTCAGGGCGTACAGGGCTCTTAGGTGGCTACACCTTC. Encoded protein: CASSGRTGLLGGYTF.

The chain employs TRBV5-8 and TRBJ2-7; TRBD1 matches 7 bases. Germline values: CDR1 SGHTS, CDR2 YDEGEE. The CDR3 loop spans 15 amino acids. V gave up 1 base and J gave up 3 bases; unmatched junction bases: 7. Here the CDR3 DNA reads TGTGCCAGCAGCTTGACAGGGGAAGGGTTCTACGAGCAGTACGTC. This gives the protein CASSLTGEGFYEQYV.

The chain carries TRBV7-2 and TRBJ2-1; 8 positions agree with TRBD1. Germline values: CDR1 SGHTA, CDR2 FQGNSA. This CDR3 region has 15 residues. V was pared by 4 bases and J by 0 bases, with 2 bases of the junction left unmatched. CDR3 sequence reads: CASSSDRGSYNEQFF. The CDR3 DNA reads TGTGCCAGCAGCTCCGACAGGGGCTCCTACAATGAGCAGTTCTTC.

The chain employs TRBV10-3 and TRBJ2-1; D gene unclear. Germline assignment: CDR1 ENHRY and CDR2 SYGVKD. V was clipped by 4 bases and J by 6 bases, with 19 bases between them. The CDR3 consists of 16 residues. The CDR3 loop is CAISGRGAPNGNEQFF. CDR3 bases: TGTGCCATCAGTGGCCGAGGTGCCCCAAATGGCAATGAGCAGTTCTTC.

The table lists this clone with a count of one. The V call is TRBV2, the J call TRBJ1-1, with TRBD1 identical over 7 bases. This CDR3 region has 15 residues. After removal of 7 bases from V and 2 bases from J, the junction contained 10 bases not matched to a gene. Germline V CDR1 and CDR2: SNHLY, FYNNEI. In DNA form, the CDR3 reads TGTGCCAGCATGGGACAGTCGCTTCCCAACACTGAAGCTTTCTTT. The encoded protein is CASMGQSLPNTEAFF.

V is TRBV6-5 and J is TRBJ1-5; 7 bases match TRBD1. Germline V gives CDR1 MNHEY, CDR2 SVGAGI. V dropped 2 bases and J dropped 6; count of bases not matched to a gene: 1. There are 13 residues in the CDR3. The CDR3: CASSYAGGQPQHF. DNA for the CDR3: TGTGCCAGCAGTTACGCAGGGGGTCAGCCCCAGCATTTT.

The rearrangement uses TRBV5-1 and TRBJ2-5, with D unresolved. The CDR3 contains 14 residues. Germline CDR1 SGHRS, CDR2 YFSETQ. The germline V and J ends were trimmed by 1 base and 5 bases, with 12 bases remaining between them. CDR3 nucleotide sequence: TGCGCCAGCAGCTTGCTGGTGTTAGGGGAGACCCAGTACTTC. Amino acids: CASSLLVLGETQYF.

The chain recombines TRBV14 with TRBJ1-2, with no clear D. Germline V gene data show CDR1 as SGHDN and CDR2 as FVKESK. Trimming pared 4 bases from V and 2 bases from J, leaving 11 bases between. The CDR3 has 14 amino acids. The CDR3 spells CASSPLGNNYGYTF. CDR3 DNA sequence: TGTGCCAGCAGCCCGCTAGGGAACAACTATGGCTACACCTTC.

This clone was counted a few times. The CDR3 region is CASSLGASGSYNEQFF. The CDR3 DNA follows: TGTGCCAGCAGCTTAGGTGCTAGCGGGAGCTACAATGAGCAGTTCTTC. V usage is TRBV7-2 and J usage is TRBJ2-1; 10 bases align to TRBD2. CDR3 length: 16 residues. Germline V gives CDR1 SGHTA, CDR2 FQGNSA. Losses at the gene ends were 1 base for V and 3 bases for J; bases not matched to a gene: 3.

The chain couples TRBV18 to TRBJ2-3; D gene ambiguous. The CDR3 consists of 12 residues. The ends were cut back, 5 bases at V and 6 bases at J, with 9 bases in the middle. Germline V CDR1 and CDR2: KGHSH, LQKENI. CDR3: CASSELRDTQYF. DNA for the CDR3: TGTGCCAGCTCAGAGTTGAGGGATACGCAGTATTTT. Based on the CDR3 plus reference TRBV18 and TRBJ2-3, the full variable domain is NAGVMQNPRHLVRRRGQEARLRCSPMKGHSHVYWYRQLPEEGLKFMVYLQKENIIDESGMPKERFSAEFPKEGPSILRIQQVVRGDSAAYFCASSELRDTQYFGPGTRLTVL.

This clone was seen only once. The chain uses TRBV5-6 and TRBJ1-3, with D uncertain. The CDR3 loop spans 13 amino acids. With 2 bases removed from V and 2 bases from J, the gap between germline ends came to 5 bases. Germline CDR1 is SGHDT and CDR2 is YYEEEE. In DNA, the CDR3 is TGTGCCAGCAGCTTTAGGGCTGGAAACACCATATATTTT. Its protein product is CASSFRAGNTIYF.

The rearrangement uses TRBV6-5 and TRBJ1-4, with TRBD1 matching 9 bases. Trimming cost V 2 bases and J 8 bases; bases outside gene matches: 9. Per the germline V gene, CDR1 is MNHEY and CDR2 is SVGAGI. This CDR3 is 16 amino acids long. The CDR3 coding sequence is TGTGCCAGCAGTTACCCCTCCGGGACAGGGACAGAAAAACTGTTTTTT. The encoded protein is CASSYPSGTGTEKLFF.

On this clone: Other DNA sequences in the sample encode the same CDR3. The chain combines TRBV28 with TRBJ1-6; possibly TRBD1 for D (5 bases). The V end lost 5 bases, the J end lost 8 bases, and 7 bases lay between the germline ends. CDR3 length: 12 amino acids. CDR1 is MDHEN and CDR2 is SYDVKM in the germline V gene. In DNA, the CDR3 is TGTGCCAGCAGTCAGACAGATTCACCCCTCCACTTT. It codes for CASSQTDSPLHF.

V is TRBV15 and J is TRBJ1-6; TRBD1 is a possible D gene (6 bases). In germline, CDR1 is LNHNV, CDR2 YYDKDF (reference sequence). V was clipped by 8 bases and J by 8 bases, with 13 bases between them. The CDR3 has 13 residues. Here the CDR3 reads CATARGADSPLHF. CDR3 coding DNA: TGTGCCACCGCCCGGGGGGCTGATTCACCCCTCCACTTT.

V usage is TRBV11-2 and J usage is TRBJ1-4, with a weak D call TRBD1 (6 bases). Germline V gene lookup returns CDR1 SGHAT and CDR2 FQNNGV. The CDR3 sequence is 13 residues long. V shed 0 bases and J shed 11 bases, with 10 bases lying between them. The CDR3 is CASSLDNREKLFF. The CDR3 nucleotides are TGTGCCAGCAGCTTAGATAACAGGGAGAAACTGTTTTTT.

V gene TRBV5-5 combines with J gene TRBJ1-1, with D perhaps TRBD1 (5 bases). The germline V and J ends were trimmed by 5 bases and 6 bases, with 8 bases remaining between them. Germline CDR1 and CDR2: SGHKS and YYEKEE (reference sequence). This CDR3 contains 11 residues. CDR3 sequence reads: CASRGESEAFF. The CDR3 DNA is TGTGCCAGCAGAGGGGAGTCTGAAGCTTTCTTT.

The chain joins TRBV30 to TRBJ1-1; TRBD1 is a possible D gene (5 bases). The V and J ends lost 5 bases and 3 bases respectively, with 22 bases between them. The length of the CDR3 is 16 residues. Germline loops: CDR1 GTSNPN, CDR2 SVGIG (reference sequence). CDR3 DNA: TGTGCCTGGTCGGGACGGGCAGGAAGACTTCACACTGAAGCTTTCTTT. This gives the protein CAWSGRAGRLHTEAFF.

This clone was detected only once. This rearrangement joins TRBV23-1 to TRBJ2-7; 9 bases are a match to TRBD1. TRBV23-1 carries the ORF label, with uncertain function. With V trimmed by 3 bases and J by 2 bases, 11 bases remained unmatched. This CDR3 is built from 17 residues. This CDR3 reads CASSHPEDRGVTYEQYV. CDR3 DNA: TGCGCCAGCAGTCACCCCGAGGACAGGGGAGTAACCTACGAGCAGTACGTC.

This sequence joins TRBV19 and TRBJ1-5, with D hard to call. There are 16 residues in the CDR3. With 0 bases removed from V and 5 bases from J, the gap between germline ends came to 14 bases. The germline CDR1 and CDR2 sequences are LNHDA and SQIVND (reference sequence). In DNA, the CDR3 is TGTGCCAGTAGTATAGATCGGGCGGCTACCTATCAGCCCCAGCATTTT. This encodes CASSIDRAATYQPQHF. The complete variable domain, with remaining parts taken from reference TRBV19 and TRBJ1-5, reads DGGITQSPKYLFRKEGQNVTLSCEQNLNHDAMYWYRQDPGQGLRLIYYSQIVNDFQKGDIAEGYSVSREKKESFPLTVTSAQKNPTAFYLCASSIDRAATYQPQHFGDGTRLSIL.

CDR3 loop: CASSQVRGYTEAFF. In DNA form, the CDR3 reads TGTGCCAGCAGCCAAGTAAGGGGGTACACTGAAGCTTTCTTT. V gene TRBV14 combines with J gene TRBJ1-1; D is possibly TRBD1 (6 bases). This CDR3 has 14 residues. Trimming cost V 1 base and J 3 bases, with 9 bases left between them. The germline gives CDR1 SGHDN, CDR2 FVKESK.

The CDR3 loop reads CASSLTGTATSPLHF. The DNA of the CDR3 is TGTGCCAGCAGCTTAACCGGGACAGCCACTTCACCCCTCCACTTT. The V call is TRBV7-9, the J call TRBJ1-6; 7 nucleotides agree with TRBD1. V lost 2 bases and J lost 9; bases outside the gene matches: 7. Germline lookup yields CDR1 SEHNR and CDR2 FQNEAQ (reference sequence). This CDR3 comprises 15 residues.

The CDR3 region has the DNA TGTGCCAGCAGTCTAGCGGGGCAAGAGCCCTACAATGAGCAGTTCTTC. It is translated as CASSLAGQEPYNEQFF. The chain recombines TRBV27 with TRBJ2-1; TRBD2 matches 9 bases. V lost 5 bases and J lost 2; bases outside the gene matches: 7. Germline V CDR1 and CDR2: MNHEY, SMNVEV (reference sequence). This CDR3 contains 16 residues.

This sequence joins TRBV10-3 and TRBJ2-3, with TRBD2 identical over 11 bases. The trim removed 2 bases at V and 10 bases at J, leaving 8 bases unmatched. The CDR3 covers 15 residues. CDR1 and CDR2 from the germline V gene are ENHRY and SYGVKD. CDR3 region: CAISETSGGFEPQYF. DNA for the CDR3: TGTGCCATCAGTGAGACTAGCGGGGGCTTTGAACCGCAGTATTTT.

This clone appeared once. This chain uses TRBV19 with TRBJ1-1; D is ambiguous. Trimming took 4 bases from V and 6 from J, leaving 6 bases between them. The CDR3 is made up of 11 amino acids. Germline CDR1 and CDR2: LNHDA and SQIVND (reference sequence). The CDR3 protein is CASSRRSEAFF. The CDR3 DNA is TGTGCCAGTAGTAGGAGGTCTGAAGCTTTCTTT.

This clone appeared a single time. This chain links TRBV7-3 with TRBJ1-6; 8 nucleotides align to TRBD1. CDR1 is SGHTA, CDR2 FQGTGA, per germline. V shed 6 bases, J shed 1 base, and the junction held 2 bases outside the gene matches. The CDR3 length is 15 residues. CDR3 sequence reads: CASRQGGSYNSPLHF. The DNA of the CDR3 is TGTGCCAGCAGACAGGGGGGTTCCTATAATTCACCCCTCCACTTT.